This T cell receptor beta chain was obtained from a study of CD8+ T cells in alopecia areata. Whole-study context: Twice a day, 5 to 10 mg of oral tofacitinib was administered to treated patients. Study-wide results and caveats: Significant decreases in scalp clonality and expanded CD8+ clones followed tofacitinib treatment. In scalp and blood, many expanded lesional clones persisted during tofacitinib. Mice showed clearer TCR sharing than patients did, a gap that was possibly HLA-related.

Note on this clone: Its specificity is not known.

Described treatment: oral pan-JAK inhibitor, 5-10 mg twice daily. Extracted RNA was reverse transcribed, and the resulting cDNA served as sequencing template. Sequencing was performed with immunoSEQ multiplex PCR; in TCRdb, only in-frame clones are kept and a portion is missing. The top ten hold around 20% of the sample, which has 90,000 or so clones, around 44% seen once. CDR3 length equals 13 residues. V was clipped by 0 bases and J by 5 bases, with 9 bases between them. Germline loops: CDR1 SGHRS, CDR2 YFSETQ. The sequence derives from a human donor with alopecia areata. The starting material was CD8+ T cells sorted from blood, obtained at week 24, from a patient treated with tofacitinib. The V call is TRBV5-1, the J call TRBJ2-7; weak D call: TRBD2 (6 bases). The DNA for the CDR3 is TGCGCCAGCAGCTTGGTTTCGGGAGACGAGCAGTACTTC. It encodes CASSLVSGDEQYF.